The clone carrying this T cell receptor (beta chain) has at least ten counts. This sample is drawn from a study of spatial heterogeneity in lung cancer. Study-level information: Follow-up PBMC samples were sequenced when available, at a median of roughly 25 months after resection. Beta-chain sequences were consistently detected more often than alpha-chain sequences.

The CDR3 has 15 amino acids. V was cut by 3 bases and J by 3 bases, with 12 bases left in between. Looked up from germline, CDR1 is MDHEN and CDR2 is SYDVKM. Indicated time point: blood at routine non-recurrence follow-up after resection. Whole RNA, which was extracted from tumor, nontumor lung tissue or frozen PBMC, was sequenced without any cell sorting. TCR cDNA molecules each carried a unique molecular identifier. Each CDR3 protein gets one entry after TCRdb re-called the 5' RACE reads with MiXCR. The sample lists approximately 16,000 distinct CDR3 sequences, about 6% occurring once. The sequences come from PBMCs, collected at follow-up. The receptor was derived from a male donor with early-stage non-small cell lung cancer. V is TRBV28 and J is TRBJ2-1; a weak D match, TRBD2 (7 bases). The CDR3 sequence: CASSFGLGGYNEQFF. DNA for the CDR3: TGTGCCAGCAGTTTTGGACTAGGGGGCTACAATGAGCAGTTCTTC.